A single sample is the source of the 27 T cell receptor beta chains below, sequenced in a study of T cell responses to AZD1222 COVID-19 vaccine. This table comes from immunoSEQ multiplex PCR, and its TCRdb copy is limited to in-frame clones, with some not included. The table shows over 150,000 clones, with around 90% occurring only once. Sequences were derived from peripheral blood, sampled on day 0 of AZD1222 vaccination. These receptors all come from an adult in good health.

The CDR3 nucleotides are TGTGCCTGGTCCCCGGGACATAGTAACACCATATATTTT. It yields the protein CAWSPGHSNTIYF. The rearrangement joins TRBV30 to TRBJ1-3; D is possibly TRBD1 (6 bases). This CDR3 spans 13 amino acids. Germline V gene sequence: CDR1 GTSNPN, CDR2 SVGIG (reference sequence). With 5 bases removed from V and 7 bases from J, the gap between germline ends came to 15 bases.

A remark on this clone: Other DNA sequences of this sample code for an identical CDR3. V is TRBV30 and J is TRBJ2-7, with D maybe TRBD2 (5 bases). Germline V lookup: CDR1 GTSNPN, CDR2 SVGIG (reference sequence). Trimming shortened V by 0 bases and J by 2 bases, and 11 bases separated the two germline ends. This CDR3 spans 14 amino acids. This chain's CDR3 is CAWSVPPGAYEQYF. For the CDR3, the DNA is TGTGCCTGGAGTGTCCCTCCCGGGGCCTACGAGCAGTACTTC.

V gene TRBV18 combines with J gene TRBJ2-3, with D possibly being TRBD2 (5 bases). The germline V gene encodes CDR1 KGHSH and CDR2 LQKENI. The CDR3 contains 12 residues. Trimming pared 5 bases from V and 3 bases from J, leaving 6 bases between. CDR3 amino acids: CASSTSTDTQYF. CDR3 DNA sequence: TGTGCCAGCTCAACTAGTACAGATACGCAGTATTTT.

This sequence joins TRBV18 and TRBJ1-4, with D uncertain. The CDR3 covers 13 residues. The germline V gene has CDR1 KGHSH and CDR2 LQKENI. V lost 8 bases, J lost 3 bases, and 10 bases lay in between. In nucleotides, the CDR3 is TGTGCCAGCGCCCTGGGCGCTAATGAAAAACTGTTTTTT. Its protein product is CASALGANEKLFF.

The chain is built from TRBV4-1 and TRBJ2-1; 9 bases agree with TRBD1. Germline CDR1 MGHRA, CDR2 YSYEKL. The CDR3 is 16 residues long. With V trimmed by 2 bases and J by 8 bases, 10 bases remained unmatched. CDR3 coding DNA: TGCGCCAGCAGCCAAAGGAGGAGGACAGGGGAAGATGAGCAGTTCTTC. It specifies CASSQRRRTGEDEQFF.

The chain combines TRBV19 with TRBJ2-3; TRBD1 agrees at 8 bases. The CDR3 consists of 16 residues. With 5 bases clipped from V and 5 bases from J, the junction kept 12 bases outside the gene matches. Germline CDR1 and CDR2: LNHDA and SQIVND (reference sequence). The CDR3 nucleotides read TGTGCCAGTAGTGGACCACCGGGACAGGTCGGAGATACGCAGTATTTT. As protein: CASSGPPGQVGDTQYF.

The CDR3, as DNA: TGTGCCAGCAGTTTATGGGGTAGCGGCACAGATACGCAGTATTTT. This encodes CASSLWGSGTDTQYF. V gene TRBV28 combines with J gene TRBJ2-3; a possible D gene is TRBD2 (5 bases). Per the germline V gene, CDR1 is MDHEN and CDR2 is SYDVKM. Trimming cost V 0 bases and J 1 base, with 8 bases left between them. The CDR3 has 15 amino acids.

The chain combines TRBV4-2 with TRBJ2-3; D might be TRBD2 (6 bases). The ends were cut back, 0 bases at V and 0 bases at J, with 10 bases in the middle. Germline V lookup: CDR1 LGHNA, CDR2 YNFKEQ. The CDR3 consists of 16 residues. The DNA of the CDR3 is TGTGCCAGCAGCCAAGAACCCCTAGCGAGCACAGATACGCAGTATTTT. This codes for CASSQEPLASTDTQYF.

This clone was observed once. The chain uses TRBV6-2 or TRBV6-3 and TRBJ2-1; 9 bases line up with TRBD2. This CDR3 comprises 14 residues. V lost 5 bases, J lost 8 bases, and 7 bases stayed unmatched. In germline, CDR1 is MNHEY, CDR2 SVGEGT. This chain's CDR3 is CASSGGTSLDEQFF. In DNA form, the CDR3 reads TGTGCCAGCAGTGGGGGGACTAGCCTGGATGAGCAGTTCTTC.

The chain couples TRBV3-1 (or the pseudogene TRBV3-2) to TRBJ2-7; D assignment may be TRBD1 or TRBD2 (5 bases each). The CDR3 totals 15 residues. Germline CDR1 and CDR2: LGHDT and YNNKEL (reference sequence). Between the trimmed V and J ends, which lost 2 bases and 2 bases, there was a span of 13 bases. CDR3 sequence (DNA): TGTGCCAGCAGCCAATCGGGACGGAGGACCTACGAGCAGTACTTC. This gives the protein CASSQSGRRTYEQYF.

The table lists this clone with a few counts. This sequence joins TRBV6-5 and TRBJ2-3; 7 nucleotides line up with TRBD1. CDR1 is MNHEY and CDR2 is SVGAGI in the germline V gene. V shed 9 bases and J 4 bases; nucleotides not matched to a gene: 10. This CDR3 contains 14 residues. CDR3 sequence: CASWETGRPDTQYF. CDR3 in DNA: TGTGCCAGTTGGGAGACAGGGCGTCCAGATACGCAGTATTTT.

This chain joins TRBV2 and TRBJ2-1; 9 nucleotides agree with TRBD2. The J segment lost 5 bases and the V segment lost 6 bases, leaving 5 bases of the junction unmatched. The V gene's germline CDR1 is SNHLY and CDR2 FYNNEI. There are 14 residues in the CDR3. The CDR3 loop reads CASRPGLANNEQFF. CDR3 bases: TGTGCCAGCAGACCGGGACTAGCCAACAATGAGCAGTTCTTC.

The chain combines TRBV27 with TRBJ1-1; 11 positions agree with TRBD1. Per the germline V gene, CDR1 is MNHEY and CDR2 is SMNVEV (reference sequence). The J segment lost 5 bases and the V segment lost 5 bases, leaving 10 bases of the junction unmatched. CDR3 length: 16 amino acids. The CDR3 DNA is TGTGCCAGCAGTCTTTGGACAGGGGGCCCGGGGACTGAAGCTTTCTTT. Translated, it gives CASSLWTGGPGTEAFF.

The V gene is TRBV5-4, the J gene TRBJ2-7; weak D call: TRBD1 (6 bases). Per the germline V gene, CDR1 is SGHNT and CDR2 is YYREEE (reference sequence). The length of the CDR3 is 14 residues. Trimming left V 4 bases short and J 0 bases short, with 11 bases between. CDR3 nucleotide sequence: TGTGCCAGCAGCCCAGAGACAGGCTCCTACGAGCAGTACTTC. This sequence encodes CASSPETGSYEQYF. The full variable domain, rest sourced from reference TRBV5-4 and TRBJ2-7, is ETGVTQSPTHLIKTRGQQVTLRCSSQSGHNTVSWYQQALGQGPQFIFQYYREEENGRGNFPPRFSGLQFPNYSSELNVNALELDDSALYLCASSPETGSYEQYFGPGTRLTVT.

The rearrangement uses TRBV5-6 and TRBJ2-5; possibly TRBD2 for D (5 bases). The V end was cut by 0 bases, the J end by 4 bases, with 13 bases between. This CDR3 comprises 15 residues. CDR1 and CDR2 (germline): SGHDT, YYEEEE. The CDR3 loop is CASSLERGLRETQYF. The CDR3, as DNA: TGTGCCAGCAGCTTGGAGCGCGGGTTAAGAGAGACCCAGTACTTC.

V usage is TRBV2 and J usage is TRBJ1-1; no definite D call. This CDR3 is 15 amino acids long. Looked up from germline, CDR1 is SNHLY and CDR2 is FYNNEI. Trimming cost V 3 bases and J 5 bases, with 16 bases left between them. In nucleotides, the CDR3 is TGTGCCAGCAGTGAGGTGAAAGGAGTGGGGACTGAAGCTTTCTTT. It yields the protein CASSEVKGVGTEAFF.

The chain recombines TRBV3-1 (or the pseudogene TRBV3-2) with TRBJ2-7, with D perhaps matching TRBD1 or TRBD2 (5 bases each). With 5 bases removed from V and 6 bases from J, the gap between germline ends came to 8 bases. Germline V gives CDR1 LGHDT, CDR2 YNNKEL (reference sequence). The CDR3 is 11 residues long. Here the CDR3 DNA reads TGTGCCAGCAGCGTAGGGACCGAGCAGTACTTC. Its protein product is CASSVGTEQYF.

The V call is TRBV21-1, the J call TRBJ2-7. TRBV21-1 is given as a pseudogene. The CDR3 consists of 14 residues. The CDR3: CASSNPGPSYEQYF. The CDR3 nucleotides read TGTGCCAGCAGCAATCCGGGACCCTCCTACGAGCAGTACTTC.

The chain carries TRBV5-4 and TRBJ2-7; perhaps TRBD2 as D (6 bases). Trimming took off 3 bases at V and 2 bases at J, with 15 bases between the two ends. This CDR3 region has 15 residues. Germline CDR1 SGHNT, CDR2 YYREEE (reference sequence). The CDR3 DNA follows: TGTGCCAGCAGCTCCCGACGGGAGAGGGCCTACGAGCAGTACTTC. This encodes CASSSRRERAYEQYF. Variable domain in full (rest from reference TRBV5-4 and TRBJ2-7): ETGVTQSPTHLIKTRGQQVTLRCSSQSGHNTVSWYQQALGQGPQFIFQYYREEENGRGNFPPRFSGLQFPNYSSELNVNALELDDSALYLCASSSRRERAYEQYFGPGTRLTVT.

CDR3 bases: TGTGCCTGGAGTGTACGAGGGGTCGCTAATGAAAAACTGTTTTTT. Protein product: CAWSVRGVANEKLFF. The rearrangement links TRBV30 to TRBJ1-4; weak D call: TRBD1 (5 bases). In germline, CDR1 is GTSNPN, CDR2 SVGIG (reference sequence). The ends were cut back, 0 bases at V and 3 bases at J, with 11 bases in the middle. This CDR3 is built from 15 residues. Full variable domain (missing parts from reference TRBV30 and TRBJ1-4): SQTIHQWPATLVQPVGSPLSLECTVEGTSNPNLYWYRQAAGRGLQLLFYSVGIGQISSEVPQNLSASRPQDRQFILSSKKLLLSDSGFYLCAWSVRGVANEKLFFGSGTQLSVL.

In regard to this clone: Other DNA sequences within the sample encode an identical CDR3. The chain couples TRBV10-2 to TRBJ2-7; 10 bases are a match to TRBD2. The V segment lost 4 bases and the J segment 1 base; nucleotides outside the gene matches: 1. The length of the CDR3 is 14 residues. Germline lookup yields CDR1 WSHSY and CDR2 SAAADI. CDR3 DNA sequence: TGCGCCAGCAGTGGGACTAGCGGTTCCTACGAGCAGTACTTC. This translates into CASSGTSGSYEQYF.

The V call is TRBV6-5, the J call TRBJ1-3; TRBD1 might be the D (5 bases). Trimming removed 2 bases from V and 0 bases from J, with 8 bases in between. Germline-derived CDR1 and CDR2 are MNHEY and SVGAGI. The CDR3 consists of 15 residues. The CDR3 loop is CASSYGTYSGNTIYF. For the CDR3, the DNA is TGTGCCAGCAGTTACGGGACGTACTCTGGAAACACCATATATTTT.

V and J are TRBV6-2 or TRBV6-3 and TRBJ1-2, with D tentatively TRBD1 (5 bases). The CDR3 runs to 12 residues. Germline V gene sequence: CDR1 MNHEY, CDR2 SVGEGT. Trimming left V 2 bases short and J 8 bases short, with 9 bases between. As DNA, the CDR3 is TGTGCCAGCAGTTACGGGGACTTGGGCTACACCTTC. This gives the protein CASSYGDLGYTF.

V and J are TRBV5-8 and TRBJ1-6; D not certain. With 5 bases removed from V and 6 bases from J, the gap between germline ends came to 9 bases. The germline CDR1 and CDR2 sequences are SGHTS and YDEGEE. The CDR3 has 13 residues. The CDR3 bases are TGTGCCAGCAGGGAGGTGATTAATTCACCCCTCCACTTT. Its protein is CASREVINSPLHF. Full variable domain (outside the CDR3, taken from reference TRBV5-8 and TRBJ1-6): EAGVTQSPTHLIKTRGQQATLRCSPISGHTSVYWYQQALGLGLQFLLWYDEGEERNRGNFPPRFSGRQFPNYSSELNVNALELEDSALYLCASREVINSPLHFGNGTRLTVT.

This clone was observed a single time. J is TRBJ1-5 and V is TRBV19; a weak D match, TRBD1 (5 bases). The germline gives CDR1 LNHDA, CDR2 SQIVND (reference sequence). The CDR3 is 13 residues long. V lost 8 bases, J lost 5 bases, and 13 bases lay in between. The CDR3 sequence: CASGGYWYQPQHF. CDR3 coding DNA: TGTGCCAGTGGGGGTTACTGGTATCAGCCCCAGCATTTT.

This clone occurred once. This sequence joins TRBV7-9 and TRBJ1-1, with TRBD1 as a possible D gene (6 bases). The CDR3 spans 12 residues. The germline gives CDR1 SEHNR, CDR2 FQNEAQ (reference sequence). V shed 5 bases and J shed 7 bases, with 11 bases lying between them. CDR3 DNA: TGTGCCAGCAGCCCCGACAGGTTTGAAGCTTTCTTT. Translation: CASSPDRFEAFF.

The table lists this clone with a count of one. CDR3 protein: CASSQAGRSNQPQHF. In nucleotides, the CDR3 is TGTGCCAGCAGCCAAGCAGGGAGAAGCAATCAGCCCCAGCATTTT. The genes are TRBV4-2 and TRBJ1-5, with D perhaps TRBD1 (5 bases). The germline gives CDR1 LGHNA, CDR2 YNFKEQ. V lost 1 base and J lost 1, with 8 bases in between. This CDR3 has 15 amino acids.